This T cell receptor (beta chain) was sequenced in a study of graft-versus-host responses after intestinal transplantation. At the level of the study: Grafts were multivisceral, liver-intestinal, or isolated intestinal. Study-wide results and limits: The study found high graft-versus-host to host-versus-graft clonal ratios in allografts of patients with graft-donor T cell macrochimerism. Recipient marrow showed GvH clones, some seen first in ileum or blood.

This CDR3 spans 16 amino acids. With 3 bases clipped from V and 1 base from J, the junction kept 9 bases outside the gene matches. Germline CDR1 SGDLS, CDR2 YYNGEE. Notes on this clone: Antigen: not known.

Sequencing was performed with immunoSEQ multiplex PCR; in TCRdb, only in-frame clones are kept and a portion is missing. The sample records 35,000 to 45,000 clones, over 85% being singletons. The source of this sequence is a human patient who received an intestinal transplant, so some T cells may come from the graft donor. The chain carries TRBV9 and TRBJ2-5; 7 bases match TRBD1. This material consisted of PBMCs, taken 16 days after intestinal transplant. CDR3 DNA: TGTGCCAGCAGCGGTAGCCTGGGACAGCTCCAAGAGACCCAGTACTTC. Translation: CASSGSLGQLQETQYF.